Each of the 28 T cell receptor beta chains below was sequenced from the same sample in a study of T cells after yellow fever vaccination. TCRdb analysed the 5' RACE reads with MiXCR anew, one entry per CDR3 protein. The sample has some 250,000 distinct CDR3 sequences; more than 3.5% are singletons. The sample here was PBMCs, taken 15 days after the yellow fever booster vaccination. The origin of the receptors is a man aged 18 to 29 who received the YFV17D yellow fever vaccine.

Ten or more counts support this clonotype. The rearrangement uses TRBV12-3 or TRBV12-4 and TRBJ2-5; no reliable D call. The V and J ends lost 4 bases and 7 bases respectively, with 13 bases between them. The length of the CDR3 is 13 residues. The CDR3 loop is CASSSHSVGTQYF. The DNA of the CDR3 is TGTGCCAGCAGTTCTCATTCTGTAGGGACCCAGTACTTC.

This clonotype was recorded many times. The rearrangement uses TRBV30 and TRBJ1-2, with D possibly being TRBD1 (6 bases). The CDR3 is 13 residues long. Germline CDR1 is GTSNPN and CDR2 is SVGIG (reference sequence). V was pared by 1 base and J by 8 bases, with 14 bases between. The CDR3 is CAWSGVRGSGYTF. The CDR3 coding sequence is TGTGCCTGGAGTGGTGTAAGGGGGAGCGGCTACACCTTC.

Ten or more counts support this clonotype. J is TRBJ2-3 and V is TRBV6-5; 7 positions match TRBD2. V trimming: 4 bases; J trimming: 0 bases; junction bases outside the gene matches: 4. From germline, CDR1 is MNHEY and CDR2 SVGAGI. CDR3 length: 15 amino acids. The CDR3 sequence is CASSSSGESTDTQYF. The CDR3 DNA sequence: TGTGCCAGCAGTTCCAGCGGGGAAAGCACAGATACGCAGTATTTT.

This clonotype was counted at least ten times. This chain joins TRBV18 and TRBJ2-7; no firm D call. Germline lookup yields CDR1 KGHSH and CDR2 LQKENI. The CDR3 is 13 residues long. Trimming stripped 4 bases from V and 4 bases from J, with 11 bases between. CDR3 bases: TGTGCCAGCTCACAGCAGGAGTTATACGAGCAGTACTTC. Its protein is CASSQQELYEQYF.

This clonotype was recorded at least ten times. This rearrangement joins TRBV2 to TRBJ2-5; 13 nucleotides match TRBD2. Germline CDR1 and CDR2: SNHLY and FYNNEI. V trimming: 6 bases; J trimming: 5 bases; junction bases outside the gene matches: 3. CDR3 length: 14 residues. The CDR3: CASRRTSGGETQYF. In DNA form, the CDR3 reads TGTGCCAGCAGGAGGACTAGCGGGGGTGAGACCCAGTACTTC.

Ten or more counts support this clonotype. The CDR3 loop is CASSPGLDTGELFF. The CDR3 bases are TGTGCCAGCAGCCCCGGACTAGACACCGGGGAGCTGTTTTTT. The chain has TRBV5-6 and TRBJ2-2, with 7 bases lining up with TRBD2. The V gene end was trimmed by 4 bases and the J gene end by 3 bases; junction bases not matched to a gene: 3. Germline lookup yields CDR1 SGHDT and CDR2 YYEEEE. This CDR3 region has 14 residues.

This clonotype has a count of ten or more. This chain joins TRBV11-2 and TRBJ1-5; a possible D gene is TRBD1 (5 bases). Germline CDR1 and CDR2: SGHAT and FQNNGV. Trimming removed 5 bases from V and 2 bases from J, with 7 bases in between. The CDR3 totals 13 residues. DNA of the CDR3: TGTGCCAGCAGCGTACAGGGCAATCAGCCCCAGCATTTT. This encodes CASSVQGNQPQHF.

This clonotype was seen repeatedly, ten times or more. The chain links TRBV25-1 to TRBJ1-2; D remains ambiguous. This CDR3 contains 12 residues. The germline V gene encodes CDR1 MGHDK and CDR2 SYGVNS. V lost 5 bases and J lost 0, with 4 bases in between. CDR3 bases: TGTGCCAGCAGTAACTCTAACTATGGCTACACCTTC. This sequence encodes CASSNSNYGYTF.

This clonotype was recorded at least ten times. CDR3 in amino acids: CASSLTGPGNTIYF. The CDR3 nucleotides are TGTGCCAGCAGCCTTACAGGGCCTGGAAACACCATATATTTT. The gene calls are TRBV9 and TRBJ1-3; possibly TRBD1 for D (6 bases). Per the germline V gene, CDR1 is SGDLS and CDR2 is YYNGEE. This CDR3 has 14 residues. V was shortened by 4 bases and J by 2 bases, with 10 bases between the two germline ends.

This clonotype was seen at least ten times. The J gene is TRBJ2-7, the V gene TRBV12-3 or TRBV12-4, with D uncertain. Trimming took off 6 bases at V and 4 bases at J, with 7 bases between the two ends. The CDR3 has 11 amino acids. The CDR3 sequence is CASSHGYEQYF. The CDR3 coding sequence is TGTGCCAGCAGCCACGGATACGAGCAGTACTTC.

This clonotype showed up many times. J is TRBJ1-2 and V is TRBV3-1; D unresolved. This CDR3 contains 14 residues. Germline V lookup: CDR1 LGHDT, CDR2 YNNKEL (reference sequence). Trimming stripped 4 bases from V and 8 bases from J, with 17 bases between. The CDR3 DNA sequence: TGTGCCAGCAGCCCCAACGCGGGCCAACAGGGCTACACCTTC. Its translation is CASSPNAGQQGYTF.

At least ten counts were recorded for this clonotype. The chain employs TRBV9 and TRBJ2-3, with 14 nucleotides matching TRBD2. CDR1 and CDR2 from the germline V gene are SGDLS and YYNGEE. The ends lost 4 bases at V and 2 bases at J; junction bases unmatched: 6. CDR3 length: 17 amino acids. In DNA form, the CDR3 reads TGTGCCAGCAGCCCCGGACTAGCGGGGGGATACACAGATACGCAGTATTTT. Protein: CASSPGLAGGYTDTQYF.

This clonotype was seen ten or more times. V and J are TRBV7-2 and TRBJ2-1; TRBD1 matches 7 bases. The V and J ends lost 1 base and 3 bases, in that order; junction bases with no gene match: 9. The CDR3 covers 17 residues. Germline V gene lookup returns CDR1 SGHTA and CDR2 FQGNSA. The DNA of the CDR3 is TGTGCCAGCAGCTTAGTGCATAGGGACAGAGACTACAATGAGCAGTTCTTC. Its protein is CASSLVHRDRDYNEQFF.

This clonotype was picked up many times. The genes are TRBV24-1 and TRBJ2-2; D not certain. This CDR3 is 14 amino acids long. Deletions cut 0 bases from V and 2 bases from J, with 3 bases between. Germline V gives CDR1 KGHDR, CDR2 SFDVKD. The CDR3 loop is CATSDLTNTGELFF. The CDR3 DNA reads TGTGCCACCAGTGATTTGACAAACACCGGGGAGCTGTTTTTT.

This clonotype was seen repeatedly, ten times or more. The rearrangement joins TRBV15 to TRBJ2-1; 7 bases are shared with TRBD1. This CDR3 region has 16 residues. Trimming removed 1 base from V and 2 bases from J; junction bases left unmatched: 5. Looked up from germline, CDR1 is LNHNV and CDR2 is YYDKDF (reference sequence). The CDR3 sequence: CATSRVRDSAYNEQFF. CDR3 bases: TGTGCCACCAGCAGAGTTAGGGACAGTGCCTACAATGAGCAGTTCTTC. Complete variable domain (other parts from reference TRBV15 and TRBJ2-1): DAMVIQNPRYQVTQFGKPVTLSCSQTLNHNVMYWYQQKSSQAPKLLFHYYDKDFNNEADTPDNFQSRRPNTSFCFLDIRSPGLGDTAMYLCATSRVRDSAYNEQFFGPGTRLTVL.

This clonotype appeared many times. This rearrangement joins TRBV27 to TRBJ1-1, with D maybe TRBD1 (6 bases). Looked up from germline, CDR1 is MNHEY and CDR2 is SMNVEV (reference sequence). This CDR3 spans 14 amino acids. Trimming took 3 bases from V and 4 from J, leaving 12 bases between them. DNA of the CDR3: TGTGCCAGCAGTTTGGTGCCCAGGGGCACTGAAGCTTTCTTT. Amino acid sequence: CASSLVPRGTEAFF.

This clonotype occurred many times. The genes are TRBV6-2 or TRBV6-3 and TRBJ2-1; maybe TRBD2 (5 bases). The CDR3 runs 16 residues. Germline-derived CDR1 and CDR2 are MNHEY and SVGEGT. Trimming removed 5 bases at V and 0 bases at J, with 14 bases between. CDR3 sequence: CASSAFRGSSYNEQFF. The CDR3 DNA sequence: TGTGCCAGCAGTGCCTTCCGAGGGAGCTCCTACAATGAGCAGTTCTTC.

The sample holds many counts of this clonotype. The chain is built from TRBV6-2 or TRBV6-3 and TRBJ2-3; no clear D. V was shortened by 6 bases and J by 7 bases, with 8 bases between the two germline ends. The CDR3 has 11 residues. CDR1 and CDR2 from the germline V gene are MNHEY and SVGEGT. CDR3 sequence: CASSFTNTQYF. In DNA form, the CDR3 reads TGTGCCAGCAGCTTCACGAATACGCAGTATTTT.

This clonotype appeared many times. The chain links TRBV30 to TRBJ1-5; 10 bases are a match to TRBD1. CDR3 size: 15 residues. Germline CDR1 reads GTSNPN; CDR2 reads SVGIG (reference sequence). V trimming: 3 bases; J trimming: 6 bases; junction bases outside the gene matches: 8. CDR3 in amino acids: CAWSEDRGRGQPQHF. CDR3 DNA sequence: TGTGCCTGGAGCGAAGACAGGGGGCGAGGTCAGCCCCAGCATTTT.

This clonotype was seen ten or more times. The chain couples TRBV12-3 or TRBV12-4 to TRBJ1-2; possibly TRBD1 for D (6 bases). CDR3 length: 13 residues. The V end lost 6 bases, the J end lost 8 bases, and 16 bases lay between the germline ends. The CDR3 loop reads CASSPYREQGYTF. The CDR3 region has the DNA TGTGCCAGCAGCCCTTACAGGGAGCAAGGCTACACCTTC.

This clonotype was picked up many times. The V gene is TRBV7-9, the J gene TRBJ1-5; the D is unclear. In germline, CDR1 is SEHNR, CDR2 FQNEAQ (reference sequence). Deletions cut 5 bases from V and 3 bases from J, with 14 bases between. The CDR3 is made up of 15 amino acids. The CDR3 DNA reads TGTGCCAGCAGCACGACGACCTCGGTCAATCAGCCCCAGCATTTT. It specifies CASSTTTSVNQPQHF.

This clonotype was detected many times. CDR3: CASSRRLAGGLDTQYF. CDR3 DNA sequence: TGTGCCAGCAGCCGCCGACTAGCGGGGGGCTTAGATACGCAGTATTTT. The V call is TRBV5-6, the J call TRBJ2-3; 13 nucleotides align to TRBD2. The ends lost 4 bases at V and 5 bases at J; junction bases unmatched: 7. This CDR3 has 16 amino acids. CDR1 SGHDT and CDR2 YYEEEE come from the germline V gene.

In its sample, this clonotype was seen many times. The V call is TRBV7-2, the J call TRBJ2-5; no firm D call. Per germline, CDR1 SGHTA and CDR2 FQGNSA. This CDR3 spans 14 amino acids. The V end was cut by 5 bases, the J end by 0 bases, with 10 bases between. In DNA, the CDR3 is TGTGCCAGCAGCCTAAGCAACCACCAAGAGACCCAGTACTTC. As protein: CASSLSNHQETQYF.

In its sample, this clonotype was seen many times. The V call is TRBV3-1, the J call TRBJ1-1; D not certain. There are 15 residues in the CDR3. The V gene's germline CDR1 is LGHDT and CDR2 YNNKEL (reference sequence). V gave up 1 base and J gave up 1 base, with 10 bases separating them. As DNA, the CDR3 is TGTGCCAGCAGCCAAGGCCCCGCAGCGAACACTGAAGCTTTCTTT. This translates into CASSQGPAANTEAFF.

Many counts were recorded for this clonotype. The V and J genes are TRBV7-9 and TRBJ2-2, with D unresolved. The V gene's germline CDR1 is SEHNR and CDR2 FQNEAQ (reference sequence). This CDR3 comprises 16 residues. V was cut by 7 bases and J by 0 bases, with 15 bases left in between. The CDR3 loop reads CASTPPQVTNTGELFF. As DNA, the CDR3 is TGTGCCAGCACCCCCCCCCAGGTCACGAACACCGGGGAGCTGTTTTTT.

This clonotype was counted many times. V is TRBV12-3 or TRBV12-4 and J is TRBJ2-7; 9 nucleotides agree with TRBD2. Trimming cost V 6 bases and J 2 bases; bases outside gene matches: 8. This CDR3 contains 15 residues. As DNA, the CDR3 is TGTGCCAGCAGGCAGACTAGCGGAGCCACCTACGAGCAGTACTTC. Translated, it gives CASRQTSGATYEQYF.

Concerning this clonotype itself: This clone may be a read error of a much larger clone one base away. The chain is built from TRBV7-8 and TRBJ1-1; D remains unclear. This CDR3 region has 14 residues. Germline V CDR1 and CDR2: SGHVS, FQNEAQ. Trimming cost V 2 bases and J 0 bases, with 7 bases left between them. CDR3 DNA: TGTGCCAGCAGCTTACAGAGGATGAACACTGAAGCTTTCTTT. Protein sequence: CASSLQRMNTEAFF. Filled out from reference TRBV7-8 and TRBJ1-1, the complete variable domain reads GAGVSQSPRYKVAKRGQDVALRCDPISGHVSLFWYQQALGQGPEFLTYFQNEAQLDKSGLPSDRFFAERPEGSVSTLKIQRTQQEDSAVYLCASSLQRMNTEAFFGQGTRLTVV.

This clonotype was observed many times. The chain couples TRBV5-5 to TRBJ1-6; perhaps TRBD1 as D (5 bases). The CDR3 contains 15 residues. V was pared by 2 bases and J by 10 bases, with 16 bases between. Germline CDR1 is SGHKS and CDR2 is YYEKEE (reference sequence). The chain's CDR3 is CASSFQLGLNSPLHF. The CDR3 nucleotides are TGTGCCAGCAGCTTTCAGTTGGGGCTTAACTCACCCCTCCACTTT.